This T cell receptor (beta chain) was recovered during a study of shared clonotypes between healthy human individuals. Across the study: A few men and a couple of women, aged 18 to 49, were donors. Study observations and caveats: Large depth notwithstanding, sorted-subset sequencing proved incomplete by rarefaction. The authors sampled blood alone, and tissue repertoires likely differ.

Trimming pared 4 bases from V and 0 bases from J, leaving 8 bases between. The CDR3 has 15 residues. The germline V gene has CDR1 SGDLS and CDR2 YYNGEE. Profiling relied on immunoSEQ multiplex PCR, and the TCRdb table lists in-frame clones only, not all of them. The sample holds about 990,000 clones, around 78% seen once. This clone was counted a single time. Its antigen remains unidentified. The specimen was memory CD4+ T cells from PBMCs. The sample's subset: CD45RA-negative fraction. This clonotype originated in a man aged 18 to 29 in good health. Some clones in this sample may be carry-over from other donors' samples. The genes are TRBV9 and TRBJ2-6; D call uncertain. The CDR3 DNA sequence: TGTGCCAGCAGCCCGATTCCCTCTGGGGCCAACGTCCTGACTTTC. It encodes CASSPIPSGANVLTF. The whole variable domain, remainder taken from reference TRBV9 and TRBJ2-6, is DSGVTQTPKHLITATGQRVTLRCSPRSGDLSVYWYQQSLDQGLQFLIQYYNGEERAKGNILERFSAQQFPDLHSELNLSSLELGDSALYFCASSPIPSGANVLTFGAGSRLTVL.